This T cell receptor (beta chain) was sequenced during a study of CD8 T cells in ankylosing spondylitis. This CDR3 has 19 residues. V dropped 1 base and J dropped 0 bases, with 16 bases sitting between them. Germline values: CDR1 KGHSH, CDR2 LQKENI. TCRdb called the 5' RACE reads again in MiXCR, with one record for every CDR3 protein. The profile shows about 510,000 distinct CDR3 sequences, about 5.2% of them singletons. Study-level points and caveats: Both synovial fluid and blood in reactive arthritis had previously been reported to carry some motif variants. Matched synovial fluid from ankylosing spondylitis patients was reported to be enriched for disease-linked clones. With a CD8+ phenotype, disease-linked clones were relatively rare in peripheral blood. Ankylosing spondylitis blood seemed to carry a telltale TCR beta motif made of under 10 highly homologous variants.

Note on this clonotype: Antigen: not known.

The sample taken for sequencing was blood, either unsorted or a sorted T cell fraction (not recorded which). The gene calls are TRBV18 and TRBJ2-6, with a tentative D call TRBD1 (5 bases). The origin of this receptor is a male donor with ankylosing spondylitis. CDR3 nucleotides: TGTGCCAGCTCACCACGAAATCAAGGGGCTAGCTCTGGGGCCAACGTCCTGACTTTC. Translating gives CASSPRNQGASSGANVLTF.